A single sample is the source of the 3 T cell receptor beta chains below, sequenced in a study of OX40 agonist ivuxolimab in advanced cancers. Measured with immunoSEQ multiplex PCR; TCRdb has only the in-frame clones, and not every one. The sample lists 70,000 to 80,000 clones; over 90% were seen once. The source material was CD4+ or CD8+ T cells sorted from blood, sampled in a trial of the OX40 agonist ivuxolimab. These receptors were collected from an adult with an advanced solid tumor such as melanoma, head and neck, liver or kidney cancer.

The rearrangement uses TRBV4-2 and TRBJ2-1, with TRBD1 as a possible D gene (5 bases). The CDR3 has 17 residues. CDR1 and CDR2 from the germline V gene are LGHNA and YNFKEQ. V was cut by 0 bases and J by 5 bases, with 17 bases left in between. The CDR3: CASSQEVDSFNDNEQFF. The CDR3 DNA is TGTGCCAGCAGCCAAGAAGTTGACAGTTTCAATGACAATGAGCAGTTCTTC.

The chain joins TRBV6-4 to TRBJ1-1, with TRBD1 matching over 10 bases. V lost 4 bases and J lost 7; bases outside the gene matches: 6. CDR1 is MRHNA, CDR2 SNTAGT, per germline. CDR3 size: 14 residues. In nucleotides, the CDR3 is TGTGCCAGCAGTGGTCCCGGGACAGGGGATGAAGCTTTCTTT. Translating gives CASSGPGTGDEAFF.

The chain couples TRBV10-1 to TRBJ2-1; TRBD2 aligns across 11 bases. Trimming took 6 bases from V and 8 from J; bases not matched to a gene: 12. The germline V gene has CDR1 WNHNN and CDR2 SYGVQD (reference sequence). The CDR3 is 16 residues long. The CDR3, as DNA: TGCGCCAGCAGCGCCCGTCTAGCGGGGGGCTTGGATGAGCAGTTCTTC. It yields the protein CASSARLAGGLDEQFF.